A selection of T cell receptor beta chains follows, all from one sample in a study of beta chain features in type 1 diabetes. The repertoire was sequenced with immunoSEQ multiplex PCR; TCRdb's copy has only in-frame clones and lacks some. The top ten clones hold around 0.0099% of a sample with roughly 340,000 clones, roughly 13% of them seen once. Sequenced material: naive CD4+ T cells from blood. Receptor source: a woman younger than 30 with type 1 diabetes. CDR3s leave out the opening cysteine and the closing phenylalanine or tryptophan.

CDR3 protein	V gene	J gene
ASSFVGRGQETQY	TRBV7-9	TRBJ2-5
ASSVGQGGTDTQY	TRBV9	TRBJ2-3
ASSYSIGAAGGEQF	TRBV6-5	TRBJ2-1
ASSQDARGGPI	TRBV4-3	TRBJ2-1
AWSSLISGNTIY	TRBV30	TRBJ1-3
ASRETDRAGGAF	TRBV6-6	TRBJ1-1
ASTLTASTDTQY	TRBV6-5	TRBJ2-3
ASSVAGNTEAF	TRBV9	TRBJ1-1
ASRPTGSGNQPQH	TRBV7-2	TRBJ1-5
ASSLRFGRVETQY	TRBV4-3	TRBJ2-5
ASSQVAAVTEAF	TRBV4-1	TRBJ1-1
ASSLVSRGRDGYT	TRBV7-2	TRBJ1-2
ASSVGDRNYGYT	TRBV9	TRBJ1-2
ASSPLAGPYNEQF	TRBV18	TRBJ2-1
ASSVEGQGFYGYT	TRBV9	TRBJ1-2
ASLKGGREAF	TRBV2	TRBJ1-1
ASSRQGLYNEQF	TRBV7-2	TRBJ2-1
ATSRDLNAGTGELF	TRBV15	TRBJ2-2
SVEETAYNEQF	TRBV29-1	TRBJ2-1
ASRLAGTHNEQF	TRBV28	TRBJ2-1
ASSSQENQPQH	TRBV7-9	TRBJ1-5
ASSLGTGFYEQY	TRBV11-2	TRBJ2-7
ASSAGQGAF	TRBV9	TRBJ1-1
ASSLRSGFGYT	TRBV13	TRBJ1-2
ASAVNTEAF	TRBV6-6	TRBJ1-1